A single sample gave rise to the 13 T cell receptor beta chains below, sequenced in a study of CD8 T cells in ankylosing spondylitis. In TCRdb, the 5' RACE reads were re-called with MiXCR into one record per CDR3 protein. The sample records some 140,000 distinct CDR3 sequences, 8% to 9% being singletons. Sequencing input: synovial fluid, either unsorted or a sorted T cell fraction (not recorded which). These receptor sequences come from a male donor with ankylosing spondylitis.

The rearrangement links TRBV6-2 or TRBV6-3 to TRBJ2-7; D gene uncertain. The CDR3 length is 10 residues. The germline gives CDR1 MNHEY, CDR2 SVGEGT. Trimming removed 10 bases from V and 3 bases from J, with 7 bases in between. The CDR3 nucleotides are TGTGCCATCACTCTCTACGAGCAGTACTTC. It is translated as CAITLYEQYF.

In its sample, this clonotype was seen a few times. The genes are TRBV19 and TRBJ2-6; D call uncertain. The CDR3 is 16 amino acids. CDR1 and CDR2 (germline): LNHDA, SQIVND (reference sequence). V was shortened by 7 bases and J by 0 bases, with 13 bases between the two germline ends. The CDR3 region is CASTPLASSGANVLTF. CDR3 nucleotides: TGTGCCAGTACCCCGTTAGCCAGCTCTGGGGCCAACGTCCTGACTTTC. Full variable domain (outside the CDR3, taken from reference TRBV19 and TRBJ2-6): DGGITQSPKYLFRKEGQNVTLSCEQNLNHDAMYWYRQDPGQGLRLIYYSQIVNDFQKGDIAEGYSVSREKKESFPLTVTSAQKNPTAFYLCASTPLASSGANVLTFGAGSRLTVL.

This clonotype turned up a few times. DNA of the CDR3: TGCGCCAGCAGCTTGGACCCCCAGGGGATGACGGAGACCCAGTACTTC. This codes for CASSLDPQGMTETQYF. The genes are TRBV5-1 and TRBJ2-5; possibly TRBD1 for D (6 bases). The V end lost 0 bases, the J end lost 5 bases, and 17 bases lay between the germline ends. The CDR3 extends over 16 amino acids. Germline-derived CDR1 and CDR2 are SGHRS and YFSETQ.

The CDR3: CASRSPVRWEPEAFF. The CDR3 DNA reads TGTGCCAGCAGGAGCCCCGTCAGGTGGGAGCCTGAAGCTTTCTTT. The J gene is TRBJ1-1, the V gene TRBV28; D is undetermined. Germline V gives CDR1 MDHEN, CDR2 SYDVKM. V was shortened by 6 bases and J by 6 bases, with 20 bases between the two germline ends. This CDR3 contains 15 residues.

This clonotype was detected only a few times. The chain uses TRBV27 and TRBJ2-1; D gene uncertain. The V end was cut by 5 bases, the J end by 4 bases, with 9 bases between. This CDR3 region has 13 residues. From germline, CDR1 is MNHEY and CDR2 SMNVEV (reference sequence). This chain's CDR3 is CASSLNVYNEQFF. The DNA for the CDR3 is TGTGCCAGCAGTCTGAACGTTTACAATGAGCAGTTCTTC.

This clonotype has only one observation. The CDR3 protein is CASSWMSGTASGANVLTF. In DNA, the CDR3 is TGTGCCAGCAGTTGGATGTCCGGAACAGCCTCTGGGGCCAACGTCCTGACTTTC. The V and J genes are TRBV12-3 or TRBV12-4 and TRBJ2-6, with unresolved D. Trimming shortened V by 4 bases and J by 0 bases, and 16 bases separated the two germline ends. The length of the CDR3 is 18 residues.

This clonotype was detected ten times or more. This chain connects TRBV20-1 to TRBJ1-6; D is ambiguous. This CDR3 spans 14 amino acids. Germline V gene data show CDR1 as DFQATT and CDR2 as SNEGSKA (reference sequence). Trimming pared 3 bases from V and 10 bases from J, leaving 16 bases between. CDR3 bases: TGCAGTGCTAGTGGAGGACTTGCCCGCTCACCCCTCCACTTT. This encodes CSASGGLARSPLHF.

This clonotype was detected only a few times. This chain uses TRBV5-1 with TRBJ2-1; 10 nucleotides match TRBD2. The V gene end was trimmed by 2 bases and the J gene end by 10 bases; junction bases not matched to a gene: 9. The CDR3 is made up of 15 amino acids. The V gene's germline CDR1 is SGHRS and CDR2 YFSETQ. CDR3 loop: CASSFVAGGSLEQFF. The CDR3 DNA reads as TGCGCCAGCAGCTTCGTAGCGGGAGGATCCCTCGAGCAGTTCTTC.

This CDR3 is CASSVGGKEEAFF. As DNA, the CDR3 is TGTGCCAGCAGCGTAGGTGGGAAGGAGGAAGCTTTCTTT. V usage is TRBV9 and J usage is TRBJ1-1; D unclear. Germline V gives CDR1 SGDLS, CDR2 YYNGEE. The CDR3 is made up of 13 amino acids. The ends were cut back, 0 bases at V and 8 bases at J, with 11 bases in the middle.

This clonotype rates as medium-sized (0.01 to 0.1%). The rearrangement uses TRBV12-3 or TRBV12-4 and TRBJ1-2; 8 bases map to TRBD1. With V trimmed by 7 bases and J by 7 bases, 14 bases remained unmatched. The CDR3 extends over 15 amino acids. The CDR3 region has the DNA TGTGCCAGCAATACGTTTGGGGACAGGAGATCTGGCTACACCTTC. Encoded protein: CASNTFGDRRSGYTF.

This clonotype was counted a single time. V is TRBV7-2 and J is TRBJ2-3; no firm D call. The CDR3 has 12 amino acids. V shed 6 bases and J shed 7 bases, with 11 bases lying between them. In germline, CDR1 is SGHTA, CDR2 FQGNSA. The CDR3 DNA reads TGTGCCAGCAGTCTACAATCTCATACGCAGTATTTT. Translated, it gives CASSLQSHTQYF.

The genes are TRBV7-9 and TRBJ1-1; D unresolved. CDR1 SEHNR and CDR2 FQNEAQ come from the germline V gene (reference sequence). V lost 2 bases and J 0 bases, leaving 7 bases between the germline ends. The CDR3 has 14 residues. CDR3 sequence: CASSLPLMNTEAFF. Written as DNA, the CDR3 is TGTGCCAGCAGCTTACCACTTATGAACACTGAAGCTTTCTTT.

This clonotype was seen more than once but under ten times. V is TRBV27 and J is TRBJ2-2; 9 positions agree with TRBD2. This CDR3 has 15 amino acids. Trimming at V came to 6 bases and at J to 4 bases, leaving 6 bases not matched to a gene. Per germline, CDR1 MNHEY and CDR2 SMNVEV (reference sequence). CDR3 protein: CASRLTSGTTGELFF. The CDR3 coding sequence is TGTGCCAGCAGATTGACTAGCGGCACCACCGGGGAGCTGTTTTTT.